These T cell receptor beta chains were read from a single sample in a study of blood T cell repertoires in COVID-19. TCRdb keeps only in-frame clones here, not all; method: immunoSEQ multiplex PCR. The sample has about 78,000 clones, 90% seen once; the top ten hold around 0.96%. Sequences were obtained from peripheral blood. The receptors were sampled from a woman between 50 and 59 years old in a cohort sampled during active COVID-19. Each CDR3 is given with its conserved first and last residue. A D gene is named only where the DNA matches it firmly. Clone size, where shown, is once, few, many, or a class for clones that have expanded.

CASSSYRDRVYTF,TGTGCCAGCAGTTCATACCGGGACAGGGTGTACACCTTC,TRBJ1-2,TRBD1,TRBV6-2/TRBV6-3,once
CASRPPTSGTGELFF,TGTGCCAGCAGACCCCCGACGTCGGGCACCGGGGAGCTGTTTTTT,TRBJ2-2,-,TRBV28,-
CASSQQTGTGVFSGNTIYF,TGTGCCAGCAGCCAACAGACTGGGACAGGGGTTTTCTCTGGAAACACCATATATTTT,TRBJ1-3,TRBD1,TRBV3-1/TRBV3-2,few
CSVDQGLIQYF,TGCAGCGTTGATCAGGGACTAATTCAGTACTTC,TRBJ2-4,TRBD2,TRBV29-1,-
CASSPSPLDSPLHF,TGTGCCAGCTCACCTAGCCCCTTGGATTCACCCCTCCACTTT,TRBJ1-6,-,TRBV18,few
CASSPHLGQGDNSGGYTF,TGCGCCAGCAGCCCTCACCTCGGACAGGGGGACAATAGTGGTGGCTACACCTTC,TRBJ1-2,TRBD1,TRBV5-1,-
CASSSTRKNEQFF,TGTGCCAGCAGTTCCACTAGGAAGAATGAGCAGTTCTTC,TRBJ2-1,-,TRBV12-3/TRBV12-4,-
CASSDSGGDDEQYF,TGCGCCAGCAGCGATTCAGGAGGTGACGACGAGCAGTACTTC,TRBJ2-7,-,TRBV10-1,-
CATGTANYGYTF,TGTGCCACCGGGACAGCGAACTATGGCTACACCTTC,TRBJ1-2,TRBD1,TRBV28,-
CASSSTGNYGYTF,TGTGCCAGCAGCTCGACAGGGAACTATGGCTACACCTTC,TRBJ1-2,TRBD1,TRBV5-4,-
CASSEASEGRYEQYF,TGTGCCAGCAGTGAAGCTTCCGAGGGGAGGTACGAGCAGTACTTC,TRBJ2-7,-,TRBV6-1,-
CASSFIAVSLNEQFF,TGTGCCAGCAGCTTCATAGCGGTATCACTCAATGAGCAGTTCTTC,TRBJ2-1,-,TRBV5-4,-
CASIRTSGFSYEQYF,TGTGCCAGCATTCGGACTAGCGGATTCTCCTACGAGCAGTACTTC,TRBJ2-7,TRBD2,TRBV28,few
CSASDSSGANVLTF,TGCAGTGCTAGTGACAGCTCTGGGGCCAACGTCCTGACTTTC,TRBJ2-6,-,TRBV20-1,-
CASRNRGQGAYEQYF,TGTGCCAGCAGGAACCGAGGACAGGGGGCCTACGAGCAGTACTTC,TRBJ2-7,TRBD1,TRBV28,-
CASSSSRDSSGNTIYF,TGTGCCAGCAGTTCGTCCCGGGACAGCTCTGGAAACACCATATATTTT,TRBJ1-3,TRBD1,TRBV28,-
CASSLGTGGYNSPLHF,TGTGCCAGCAGCCTCGGGACAGGGGGATATAATTCACCCCTCCACTTT,TRBJ1-6,TRBD1,TRBV7-6,-
CAISAVDSTYGYTF,TGTGCCATCAGCGCCGTTGACAGCACCTATGGCTACACCTTC,TRBJ1-2,-,TRBV10-3,-
CASTTGGPLGTEAFF,TGCGCCAGCACCACGGGGGGGCCATTAGGGACTGAAGCTTTCTTT,TRBJ1-1,-,TRBV5-1,-
CASTPWSDSPLHF,TGTGCCAGCACCCCCTGGAGCGATTCACCCCTCCACTTT,TRBJ1-6,-,TRBV28,-
CASRLAGLNEQFF,TGTGCCAGCCGACTAGCGGGATTGAATGAGCAGTTCTTC,TRBJ2-1,TRBD2,TRBV27,-
CASSPTAPGGREQYF,TGTGCCAGTAGTCCTACCGCGCCGGGGGGAAGGGAGCAGTACTTC,TRBJ2-7,TRBD2,TRBV19,-
CASSFGGISYEQYF,TGTGCCAGCAGCTTCGGGGGAATCAGCTACGAGCAGTACTTC,TRBJ2-7,-,TRBV7-8,-
CASSQKQNTAFF,TGTGCCAGCAGCCAAAAACAGAACACTGCTTTCTTT,TRBJ1-1,-,TRBV3-1/TRBV3-2,-
CASSSPGLPNTGELFF,TGTGCCAGCAGCTCCCCGGGACTACCGAACACCGGGGAGCTGTTTTTT,TRBJ2-2,TRBD2,TRBV11-2,-
CASSLGQAVMEQYF,TGTGCCAGCAGCTTGGGGCAGGCCGTGATGGAGCAGTACTTC,TRBJ2-7,-,TRBV5-4,-
CAWGRGSSPLHF,TGTGCCTGGGGACGGGGTTCTTCACCCCTCCACTTT,TRBJ1-6,-,TRBV30,-
CASSRSSRDTIYF,TGTGCCAGCAGCCGTTCCAGCAGGGACACCATATATTTT,TRBJ1-3,-,TRBV11-3,-
CASSLTRNRGANYGYTF,TGTGCCAGCAGTTTAACCCGAAACAGGGGAGCGAACTATGGCTACACCTTC,TRBJ1-2,TRBD1,TRBV28,few
CASSYLAGETDTQYF,TGTGCCAGCAGCTACCTAGCGGGGGAAACAGATACGCAGTATTTT,TRBJ2-3,TRBD2,TRBV5-4,few
CASSGVGTSVSYEQYF,TGTGCCAGCAGTGGCGTCGGGACTAGCGTTTCCTACGAGCAGTACTTC,TRBJ2-7,TRBD2,TRBV2,-
CASSRPDREVETQYF,TGTGCCAGTAGTCGCCCGGACAGGGAGGTGGAGACCCAGTACTTC,TRBJ2-5,TRBD1,TRBV19,-
CAISQGLQRNDEQFF,TGTGCCATCAGTCAAGGACTCCAGAGGAATGATGAGCAGTTCTTC,TRBJ2-1,-,TRBV10-3,-
CASSSTGTGRTEAFF,TGTGCCAGCAGTTCAACCGGGACAGGGAGGACTGAAGCTTTCTTT,TRBJ1-1,TRBD1,TRBV27,once
CASGTLSTDTQYF,TGTGCCAGTGGGACACTATCAACAGATACGCAGTATTTT,TRBJ2-3,-,TRBV7-8,-
CASRKQVTYEQYF,TGTGCCAGCAGGAAGCAAGTAACCTACGAGCAGTACTTC,TRBJ2-7,-,TRBV28,-
CASSLIVAGGDNEQFF,TGTGCCAGCAGCTTAATAGTAGCGGGTGGGGACAATGAGCAGTTCTTC,TRBJ2-1,TRBD2,TRBV7-3,few
CATSEGRGYDEQYF,TGTGCCACCAGCGAGGGACGGGGGTACGACGAGCAGTACTTC,TRBJ2-7,-,TRBV24-1,-
CASSRWNRGQTEAFF,TGTGCCAGCTCACGGTGGAACAGGGGGCAGACTGAAGCTTTCTTT,TRBJ1-1,TRBD1,TRBV18,-
CASRANRVSYEQYF,TGTGCCAGCAGGGCCAACAGGGTCAGCTACGAGCAGTACTTC,TRBJ2-7,-,TRBV27,-
CASSQDLAANYGYTF,TGTGCCAGCAGCCAAGATTTGGCAGCTAACTATGGCTACACCTTC,TRBJ1-2,-,TRBV4-2,few
CASSLQGSNQPQHF,TGCGCCAGCAGCTTACAGGGGAGTAATCAGCCCCAGCATTTT,TRBJ1-5,TRBD1,TRBV4-1,-
CASSMDRRNTEAFF,TGTGCCAGCAGTATGGACAGGAGAAACACTGAAGCTTTCTTT,TRBJ1-1,TRBD1,TRBV6-5,-
CASSSSQRNEQYF,TGTGCCAGCAGCTCCAGTCAACGAAACGAGCAGTACTTC,TRBJ2-7,-,TRBV9,-
CASSVLQDTEAFF,TGTGCCAGCAGCGTATTGCAGGACACTGAAGCTTTCTTT,TRBJ1-1,-,TRBV9,-
CASSFSGGSYEQYF,TGCGCCAGCAGCTTTAGCGGGGGCTCCTACGAGCAGTACTTC,TRBJ2-7,TRBD2,TRBV5-1,-
CATRSGDSTDTQYF,TGTGCCACCAGGAGCGGGGACAGCACAGATACGCAGTATTTT,TRBJ2-3,TRBD2,TRBV24-1,-
CASSPREGAGNTIYF,TGTGCCAGCAGCCCCAGGGAGGGGGCTGGAAACACCATATATTTT,TRBJ1-3,-,TRBV27,-
CASSRATGRPYGYTF,TGTGCCAGCAGTCGCGCGACCGGGAGACCCTATGGCTACACCTTC,TRBJ1-2,-,TRBV27,-
CASSPRTSFPYEQYF,TGTGCCAGCTCACCTCGGACTAGTTTCCCCTACGAGCAGTACTTC,TRBJ2-7,TRBD2,TRBV18,-